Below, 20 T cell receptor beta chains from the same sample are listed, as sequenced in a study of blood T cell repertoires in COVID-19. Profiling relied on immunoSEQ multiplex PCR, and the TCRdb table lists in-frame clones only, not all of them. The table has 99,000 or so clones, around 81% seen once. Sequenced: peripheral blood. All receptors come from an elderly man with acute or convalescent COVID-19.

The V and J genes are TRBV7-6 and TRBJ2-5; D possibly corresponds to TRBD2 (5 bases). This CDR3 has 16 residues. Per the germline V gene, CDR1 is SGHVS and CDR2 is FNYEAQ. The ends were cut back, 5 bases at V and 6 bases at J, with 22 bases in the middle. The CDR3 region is CASSPIGLASGKTQYF. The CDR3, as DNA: TGTGCCAGCAGCCCCATTGGGCTAGCTTCGGGGAAGACCCAGTACTTC.

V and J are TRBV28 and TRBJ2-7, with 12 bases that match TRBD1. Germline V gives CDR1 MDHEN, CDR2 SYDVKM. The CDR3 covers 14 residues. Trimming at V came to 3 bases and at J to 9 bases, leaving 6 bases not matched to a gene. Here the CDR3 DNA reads TGTGCCAGCAGTTTGGGGGACAGGGGGCGAAGGCAGTACTTC. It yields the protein CASSLGDRGRRQYF.

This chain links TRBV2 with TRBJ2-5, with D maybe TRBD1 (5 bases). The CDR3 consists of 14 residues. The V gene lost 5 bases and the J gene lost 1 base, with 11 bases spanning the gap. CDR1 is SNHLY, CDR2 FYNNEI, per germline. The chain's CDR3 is CASSPGRVQETQYF. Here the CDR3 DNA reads TGTGCCAGCAGTCCCGGCAGGGTCCAAGAGACCCAGTACTTC.

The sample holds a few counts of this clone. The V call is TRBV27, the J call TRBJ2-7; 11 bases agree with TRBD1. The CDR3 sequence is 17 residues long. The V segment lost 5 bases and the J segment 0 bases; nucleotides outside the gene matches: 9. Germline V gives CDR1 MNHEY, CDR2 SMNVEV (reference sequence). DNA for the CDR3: TGTGCCAGCAGTACTCGGACAGGGGGCCGGATCTCCTACGAGCAGTACTTC. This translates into CASSTRTGGRISYEQYF.

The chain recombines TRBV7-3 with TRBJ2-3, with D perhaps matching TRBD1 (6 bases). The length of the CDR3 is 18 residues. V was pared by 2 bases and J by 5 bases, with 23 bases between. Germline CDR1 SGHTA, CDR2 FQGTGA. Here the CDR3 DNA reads TGTGCCAGCAGCTTAGCGGCAGGGACACAGGGTGTAGGAGATACGCAGTATTTT. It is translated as CASSLAAGTQGVGDTQYF.

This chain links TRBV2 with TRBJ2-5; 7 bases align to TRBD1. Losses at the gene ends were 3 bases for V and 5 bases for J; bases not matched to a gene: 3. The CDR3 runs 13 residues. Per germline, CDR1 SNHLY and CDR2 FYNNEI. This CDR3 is CASSETGLETQYF. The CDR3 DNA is TGTGCCAGCAGTGAGACAGGGCTCGAGACCCAGTACTTC.

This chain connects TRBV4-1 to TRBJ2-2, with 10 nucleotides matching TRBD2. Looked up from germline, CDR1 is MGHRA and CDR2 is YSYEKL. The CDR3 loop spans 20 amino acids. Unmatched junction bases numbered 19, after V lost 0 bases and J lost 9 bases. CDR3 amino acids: CASSQEVANLAGERRRELFF. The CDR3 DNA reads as TGCGCCAGCAGCCAAGAGGTAGCCAATCTAGCGGGAGAGAGGAGGAGGGAGCTGTTTTTT.

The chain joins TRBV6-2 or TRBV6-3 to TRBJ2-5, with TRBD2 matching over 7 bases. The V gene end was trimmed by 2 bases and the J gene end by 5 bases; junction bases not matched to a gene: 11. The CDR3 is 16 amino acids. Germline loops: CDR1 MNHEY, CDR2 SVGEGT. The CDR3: CASSYPPRLAGETQYF. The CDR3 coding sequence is TGTGCCAGCAGTTACCCACCAAGACTAGCCGGGGAGACCCAGTACTTC.

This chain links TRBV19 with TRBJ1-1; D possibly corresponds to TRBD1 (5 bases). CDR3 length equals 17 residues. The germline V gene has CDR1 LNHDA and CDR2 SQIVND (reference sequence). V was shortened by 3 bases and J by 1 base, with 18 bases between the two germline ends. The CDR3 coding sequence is TGTGCCAGTAGTATCAGGCGGGGGAGGGGAGGGAACACTGAAGCTTTCTTT. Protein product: CASSIRRGRGGNTEAFF.

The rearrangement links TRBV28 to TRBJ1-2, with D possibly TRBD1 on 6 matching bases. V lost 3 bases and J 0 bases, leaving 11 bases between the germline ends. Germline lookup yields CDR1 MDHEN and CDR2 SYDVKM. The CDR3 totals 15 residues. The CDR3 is CASSFGGHSNYGYTF. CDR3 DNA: TGTGCCAGCAGTTTTGGGGGACATTCTAACTATGGCTACACCTTC.

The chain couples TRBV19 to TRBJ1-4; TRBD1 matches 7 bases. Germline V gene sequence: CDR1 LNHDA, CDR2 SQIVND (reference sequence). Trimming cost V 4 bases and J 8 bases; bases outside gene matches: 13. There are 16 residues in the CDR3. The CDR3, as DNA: TGTGCCAGTAGTACTAACGGGATCGTGGGACAGGAAAAACTGTTTTTT. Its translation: CASSTNGIVGQEKLFF.

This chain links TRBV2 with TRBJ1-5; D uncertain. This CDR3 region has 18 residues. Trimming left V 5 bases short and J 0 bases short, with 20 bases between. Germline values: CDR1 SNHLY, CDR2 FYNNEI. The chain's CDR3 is CASSLRVSQTYSNQPQHF. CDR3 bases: TGTGCCAGCAGTCTCCGGGTCTCCCAGACTTATAGCAATCAGCCCCAGCATTTT. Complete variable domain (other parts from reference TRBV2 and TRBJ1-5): EPEVTQTPSHQVTQMGQEVILRCVPISNHLYFYWYRQILGQKVEFLVSFYNNEISEKSEIFDDQFSVERPDGSNFTLKIRSTKLEDSAMYFCASSLRVSQTYSNQPQHFGDGTRLSIL.

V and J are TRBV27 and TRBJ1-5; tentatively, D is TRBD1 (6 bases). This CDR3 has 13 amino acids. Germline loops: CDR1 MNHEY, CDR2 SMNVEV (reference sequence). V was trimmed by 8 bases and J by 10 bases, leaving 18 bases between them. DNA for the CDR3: TGTGCCAGCGGAAGGGACATCGTCAGCCCCCAGCATTTT. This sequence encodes CASGRDIVSPQHF.

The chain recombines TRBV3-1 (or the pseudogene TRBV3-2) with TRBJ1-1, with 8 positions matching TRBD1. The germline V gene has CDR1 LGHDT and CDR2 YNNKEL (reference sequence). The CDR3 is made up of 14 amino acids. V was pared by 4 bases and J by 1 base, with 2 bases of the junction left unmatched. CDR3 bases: TGTGCCAGCAGCCCTGGACAGGGGAACACTGAAGCTTTCTTT. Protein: CASSPGQGNTEAFF.

The DNA of the CDR3 is TGTGCCAGCAGCCAAGGGGACAGGACCCAGCATTTT. It specifies CASSQGDRTQHF. The rearrangement uses TRBV3-1 (or the pseudogene TRBV3-2) and TRBJ1-5, with 8 bases lining up with TRBD1. Per germline, CDR1 LGHDT and CDR2 YNNKEL (reference sequence). V lost 1 base and J lost 11; bases outside the gene matches: 1. This CDR3 has 12 residues.

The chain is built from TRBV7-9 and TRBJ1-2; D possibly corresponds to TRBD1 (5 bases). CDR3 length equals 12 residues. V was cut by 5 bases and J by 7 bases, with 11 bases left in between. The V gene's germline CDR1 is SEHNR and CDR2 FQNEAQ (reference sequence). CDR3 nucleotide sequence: TGTGCCAGCAGCCGAGACAGAAGTGGCTACACCTTC. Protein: CASSRDRSGYTF.

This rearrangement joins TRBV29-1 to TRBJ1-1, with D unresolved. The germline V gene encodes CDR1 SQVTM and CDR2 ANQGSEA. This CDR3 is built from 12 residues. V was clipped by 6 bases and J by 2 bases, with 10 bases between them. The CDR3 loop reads CSVWAENTEAFF. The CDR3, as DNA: TGCAGCGTGTGGGCAGAAAACACTGAAGCTTTCTTT.

This CDR3 is CASSVGLSYNEQFF. The CDR3, as DNA: TGTGCCAGTAGCGTTGGCCTCTCCTACAATGAGCAGTTCTTC. The chain has TRBV19 and TRBJ2-1; D is unresolved. The germline V and J ends were trimmed by 6 bases and 0 bases, with 9 bases remaining between them. Germline V gene sequence: CDR1 LNHDA, CDR2 SQIVND (reference sequence). The CDR3 has 14 amino acids. Looking up the rest from reference TRBV19 and TRBJ2-1 gives the full variable domain: DGGITQSPKYLFRKEGQNVTLSCEQNLNHDAMYWYRQDPGQGLRLIYYSQIVNDFQKGDIAEGYSVSREKKESFPLTVTSAQKNPTAFYLCASSVGLSYNEQFFGPGTRLTVL.

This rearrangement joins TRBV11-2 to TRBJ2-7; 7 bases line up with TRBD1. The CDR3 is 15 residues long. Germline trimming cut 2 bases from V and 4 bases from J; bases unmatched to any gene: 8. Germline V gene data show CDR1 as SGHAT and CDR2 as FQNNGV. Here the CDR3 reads CASSLTGDLKYEQYF. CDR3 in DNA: TGTGCCAGCAGCTTAACAGGGGATTTGAAGTACGAGCAGTACTTC.

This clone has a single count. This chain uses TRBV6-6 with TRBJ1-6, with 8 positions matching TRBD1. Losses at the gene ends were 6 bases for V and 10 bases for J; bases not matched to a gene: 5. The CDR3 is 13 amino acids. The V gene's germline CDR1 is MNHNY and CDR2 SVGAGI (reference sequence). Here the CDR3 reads CASSQGAVSPLHF. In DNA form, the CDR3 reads TGTGCCAGCAGCCAGGGGGCCGTCTCACCCCTCCACTTT.